The sequence of this T cell receptor (beta chain) was determined in a study of siplizumab effects on memory and regulatory T cells. Notes on the study in general: Confirmation that proliferating Tregs from siplizumab cultures had suppressive function was not obtained. Memory T cells appeared less diverse than naive cells, which seemed to contribute substantially to alloresponse. Treg-derived clones made up an average of about 68% of mappable alloreactive CD4+ clones with siplizumab and 25% to 30% in controls. Proliferating clones, CD4+ or CD8+, lacked an assignable naive or memory phenotype in roughly 75-96% of cases.

J lost 1 base, V lost 3 bases, and 3 bases had no gene match. The CDR3 covers 15 residues. The germline V gene encodes CDR1 MGHRA and CDR2 YSYEKL. Sequenced by immunoSEQ multiplex PCR; TCRdb stores in-frame clones only, minus some. The sample lists about 100,000 clones, over 90% occurring once. In its sample, this clone was seen once. The antigen is undetermined. The clonotype originates from a human donor in good health. The sequencing sample was made of Tregs sorted from blood. V is TRBV4-1 and J is TRBJ2-7, with 10 nucleotides matching TRBD1. The CDR3 DNA follows: TGCGCCAGCAGCCACCGGGACAGGGGTTCCTACGAGCAGTACTTC. This sequence encodes CASSHRDRGSYEQYF.